One and the same sample provided the 10 T cell receptor beta chains below, sequenced in a study of CD8+CD57+ T cells in acquired aplastic anemia. The use of genomic DNA as template underpinned the TCR beta VDJ and CDR3 profiling. In TCRdb, the reads were re-called with MiXCR into one record per CDR3 protein. The sample includes around 230,000 distinct CDR3 sequences, 61% of them seen just once. The sequenced material came from sorted CD4+, CD8+, or CD8+CD57+ T cells (not recorded which) from PBMCs. The origin of the receptors is a human donor in good health.

This clonotype has more than one count but fewer than ten. The gene calls are TRBV10-3 and TRBJ1-6; D is ambiguous. The CDR3 consists of 13 residues. From germline, CDR1 is ENHRY and CDR2 SYGVKD. The V gene lost 10 bases and the J gene lost 3 bases, with 10 bases spanning the gap. Here the CDR3 DNA reads TGTGCCACGTTGCAAGGCTATAATTCACCCCTCCACTTT. This translates into CATLQGYNSPLHF.

The chain joins TRBV12-3 or TRBV12-4 to TRBJ2-6; the D is unclear. Trimming pared 2 bases from V and 2 bases from J, leaving 7 bases between. This CDR3 has 15 amino acids. The CDR3 coding sequence is TGTGCCAGCAGTTTAATGGGGACTGGGGCCAACGTCCTGACTTTC. Its translation: CASSLMGTGANVLTF.

The DNA for the CDR3 is TGCAGTGCTAGAGACAACAGAAACACTGAAGCTTTCTTT. Translation gives CSARDNRNTEAFF. V and J are TRBV20-1 and TRBJ1-1; D uncertain. The CDR3 spans 13 residues. The V and J ends lost 0 bases and 2 bases respectively, with 7 bases between them. The germline V gene encodes CDR1 DFQATT and CDR2 SNEGSKA (reference sequence).

The J gene is TRBJ2-7, the V gene TRBV7-9, with TRBD2 as a possible D gene (5 bases). Germline values: CDR1 SEHNR, CDR2 FQNEAQ (reference sequence). V was shortened by 3 bases and J by 6 bases, with 9 bases between the two germline ends. The CDR3 is 12 residues long. The DNA of the CDR3 is TGTGCCAGCAGCTTGAGAGGGTGCGAGCAGTACTTC. Amino acid sequence: CASSLRGCEQYF.

This clonotype has a count of ten or more. CDR3 loop: CSARTSGEHQTSTDTQYF. The CDR3 nucleotides read TGCAGTGCTAGGACTAGCGGGGAGCACCAGACTAGCACAGATACGCAGTATTTT. This rearrangement joins TRBV20-1 to TRBJ2-3; 11 bases map to TRBD2. V lost 3 bases, J lost 0 bases, and 11 bases stayed unmatched. CDR1 and CDR2 from the germline V gene are DFQATT and SNEGSKA (reference sequence). This CDR3 is 18 amino acids long.

CDR3 residues: CASSERINGARDGYTF. CDR3 nucleotide sequence: TGTGCCAGCAGTGAAAGGATCAATGGGGCGCGGGATGGCTACACCTTC. The rearrangement joins TRBV2 to TRBJ1-2, with a tentative D call TRBD1 (5 bases). The CDR3 covers 16 residues. V lost 2 bases and J lost 6, with 19 bases in between. Germline V gene lookup returns CDR1 SNHLY and CDR2 FYNNEI.

This clonotype showed up many times. The genes are TRBV9 and TRBJ2-5; a weak D match, TRBD2 (5 bases). The germline gives CDR1 SGDLS, CDR2 YYNGEE. Trimming left V 0 bases short and J 0 bases short, with 6 bases between. The CDR3 length is 14 residues. This CDR3 is CASSVDGNQETQYF. CDR3 DNA sequence: TGTGCCAGCAGCGTAGACGGGAACCAAGAGACCCAGTACTTC.

The genes are TRBV5-5 and TRBJ1-1; perhaps TRBD1 as D (5 bases). V lost 4 bases and J 1 base, leaving 17 bases between the germline ends. The V gene's germline CDR1 is SGHKS and CDR2 YYEKEE (reference sequence). This CDR3 spans 16 amino acids. CDR3 amino acids: CASSRGQTDANTEAFF. The CDR3 DNA follows: TGTGCCAGCAGCCGAGGGCAGACAGATGCGAACACTGAAGCTTTCTTT. Full variable domain (rest looked up from reference TRBV5-5 and TRBJ1-1): DAGVTQSPTHLIKTRGQQVTLRCSPISGHKSVSWYQQVLGQGPQFIFQYYEKEERGRGNFPDRFSARQFPNYSSELNVNALLLGDSALYLCASSRGQTDANTEAFFGQGTRLTVV.

The chain recombines TRBV9 with TRBJ2-7; D is possibly TRBD2 (6 bases). Trimming shortened V by 4 bases and J by 7 bases, and 21 bases separated the two germline ends. The germline V gene has CDR1 SGDLS and CDR2 YYNGEE. This CDR3 has 15 residues. The CDR3 spells CASSQGTVGGYEQYF. CDR3 DNA: TGTGCCAGCAGCCAAGGGACTGTAGGTGGGTATGAGCAGTACTTC. The full variable domain, completed using reference TRBV9 and TRBJ2-7, is DSGVTQTPKHLITATGQRVTLRCSPRSGDLSVYWYQQSLDQGLQFLIQYYNGEERAKGNILERFSAQQFPDLHSELNLSSLELGDSALYFCASSQGTVGGYEQYFGPGTRLTVT.

The rearrangement joins TRBV7-9 to TRBJ2-2, with no clear D. The germline V and J ends were trimmed by 5 bases and 1 base, with 8 bases remaining between them. Per the germline V gene, CDR1 is SEHNR and CDR2 is FQNEAQ (reference sequence). This CDR3 is 14 amino acids long. The CDR3: CASSRAMNTGELFF. The CDR3 coding sequence is TGTGCCAGCAGCAGGGCCATGAACACCGGGGAGCTGTTTTTT.